These 20 T cell receptor beta chains originate from one sample sequenced in a study of Graves' ophthalmopathy and Graves' hyperthyroidism. Using RNA transcripts, the TCR beta CDR3 regions were amplified. Investigators did first-round RT-PCR with HTBI primers, then second-round multiplex PCR. TCRdb passed the multiplex PCR reads through MiXCR, listing each CDR3 protein once. The table has over 500,000 distinct CDR3 sequences, about a fifth seen once. Sequenced sample: peripheral blood. Every receptor here comes from a woman aged 18-29 years with stable Graves' hyperthyroidism. Some clones in this sample may be carry-over from other donors' samples.

At least ten counts were recorded for this clonotype. The rearrangement uses TRBV6-5 and TRBJ2-7, with D perhaps matching TRBD1 (6 bases). This CDR3 region has 16 residues. With 2 bases removed from V and 2 bases from J, the gap between germline ends came to 16 bases. Germline assignment: CDR1 MNHEY and CDR2 SVGAGI. The CDR3 here is CASSYADRNKPYEQYF. CDR3 nucleotide sequence: TGTGCCAGCAGTTACGCGGACAGAAACAAGCCCTACGAGCAGTACTTC.

V gene TRBV4-1 combines with J gene TRBJ2-5; TRBD1 matches 7 bases. Trimming at V came to 0 bases and at J to 2 bases, leaving 3 bases not matched to a gene. This CDR3 comprises 15 residues. In germline, CDR1 is MGHRA, CDR2 YSYEKL. CDR3 in amino acids: CASSQDGTEQETQYF. The CDR3 DNA is TGCGCCAGCAGCCAAGACGGGACAGAACAAGAGACCCAGTACTTC.

This clonotype was counted at least ten times. The V and J genes are TRBV19 and TRBJ2-2, with 9 bases lining up with TRBD2. The V gene end was trimmed by 5 bases and the J gene end by 6 bases; junction bases not matched to a gene: 7. Germline V gene sequence: CDR1 LNHDA, CDR2 SQIVND (reference sequence). This CDR3 comprises 15 residues. The DNA of the CDR3 is TGTGCCAGTAGTCCCCCTAGCGGGACAGCCGGGGAGCTGTTTTTT. The encoded protein is CASSPPSGTAGELFF. Using reference TRBV19 and TRBJ2-2 for the parts outside the CDR3, the full variable domain is DGGITQSPKYLFRKEGQNVTLSCEQNLNHDAMYWYRQDPGQGLRLIYYSQIVNDFQKGDIAEGYSVSREKKESFPLTVTSAQKNPTAFYLCASSPPSGTAGELFFGEGSRLTVL.

In its sample, this clonotype was seen many times. This chain links TRBV7-2 with TRBJ1-6; 10 bases are shared with TRBD1. Germline values: CDR1 SGHTA, CDR2 FQGNSA. CDR3 length equals 15 residues. V was pared by 4 bases and J by 5 bases, with 2 bases of the junction left unmatched. CDR3 residues: CASSYGTGDNSPLHF. In DNA, the CDR3 is TGTGCCAGCAGCTACGGGACAGGGGATAATTCACCCCTCCACTTT.

The chain links TRBV6-5 to TRBJ2-2; D may be TRBD1 (5 bases). This CDR3 has 15 amino acids. V shed 0 bases and J shed 4 bases, with 9 bases lying between them. Germline values: CDR1 MNHEY, CDR2 SVGAGI. This CDR3 reads CASSYSRGSTGELFF. The CDR3 DNA reads TGTGCCAGCAGTTACTCAAGGGGCAGCACCGGGGAGCTGTTTTTT.

With regard to this clonotype: At one boundary the junction diverges from the germline segment, which might be a read error. V is TRBV4-1 and J is TRBJ1-2, with TRBD1 identical over 9 bases. Germline loops: CDR1 MGHRA, CDR2 YSYEKL. The CDR3 extends over 15 amino acids. The CDR3 here is CASSPGTGYNYGYTF. The DNA of the CDR3 is TGCGCCAGTAGCCCCGGGACAGGGTACAACTATGGCTACACCTTC.

This clonotype was observed many times. The V and J genes are TRBV6-5 and TRBJ1-1, with 9 nucleotides matching TRBD1. The CDR3 has 13 residues. Unmatched junction bases numbered 1, after V lost 2 bases and J lost 6 bases. Germline V gene data show CDR1 as MNHEY and CDR2 as SVGAGI. The CDR3 region has the DNA TGTGCCAGCAGTTACAGACAGGGGGCTGAAGCTTTCTTT. Protein sequence: CASSYRQGAEAFF.

The chain is built from TRBV2 and TRBJ1-1, with D hard to call. Germline lookup yields CDR1 SNHLY and CDR2 FYNNEI. The CDR3 loop spans 11 amino acids. Trimming pared 8 bases from V and 3 bases from J, leaving 7 bases between. The CDR3 DNA reads as TGTGCCAGCCGTCTCTACACTGAAGCTTTCTTT. Translating gives CASRLYTEAFF. Full variable domain (missing parts from reference TRBV2 and TRBJ1-1): EPEVTQTPSHQVTQMGQEVILRCVPISNHLYFYWYRQILGQKVEFLVSFYNNEISEKSEIFDDQFSVERPDGSNFTLKIRSTKLEDSAMYFCASRLYTEAFFGQGTRLTVV.

The rearrangement links TRBV30 to TRBJ1-1; D possibly corresponds to TRBD1 (5 bases). The CDR3 sequence is 15 residues long. Trimming took 2 bases from V and 1 from J, leaving 14 bases between them. The V gene's germline CDR1 is GTSNPN and CDR2 SVGIG (reference sequence). DNA for the CDR3: TGTGCCTGGAGTTTTCTTACCAGGGAGAACACTGAAGCTTTCTTT. Translating it yields CAWSFLTRENTEAFF.

This clonotype was detected a few times. The V call is TRBV2, the J call TRBJ2-1, with 7 bases that match TRBD1. Trimming took 11 bases from V and 1 from J; bases not matched to a gene: 14. The V gene's germline CDR1 is SNHLY and CDR2 FYNNEI. The CDR3 runs to 16 residues. CDR3 DNA sequence: TGTGCCGGACAGATCAGGACAGGACGATCCTACAATGAGCAGTTCTTC. This encodes CAGQIRTGRSYNEQFF.

There are many counts of this clonotype. This chain joins TRBV11-2 and TRBJ2-7; D remains ambiguous. Germline CDR1 reads SGHAT; CDR2 reads FQNNGV. The CDR3 is 14 amino acids. V was trimmed by 5 bases and J by 2 bases, leaving 13 bases between them. CDR3: CASSPLRQTYEQYF. CDR3 coding DNA: TGTGCCAGCAGCCCCCTTAGGCAGACCTACGAGCAGTACTTC.

This clonotype was seen many times. This sequence joins TRBV20-1 and TRBJ1-2; D unresolved. This CDR3 is 13 amino acids long. CDR1 and CDR2 (germline): DFQATT, SNEGSKA (reference sequence). V was shortened by 0 bases and J by 2 bases, with 7 bases between the two germline ends. The CDR3 sequence is CSARDVQNYGYTF. CDR3 bases: TGCAGTGCTAGAGATGTACAGAACTATGGCTACACCTTC.

This clonotype was found once. The chain recombines TRBV20-1 with TRBJ2-7; 16 bases align to TRBD2. The V and J ends lost 4 bases and 2 bases, in that order; junction bases with no gene match: 5. The CDR3 is 16 residues long. Germline CDR1 DFQATT, CDR2 SNEGSKA (reference sequence). As DNA, the CDR3 is TGCAGTGCTATAGGGACTAGCGGGAGGGCCACCTACGAGCAGTACTTC. It encodes CSAIGTSGRATYEQYF.

This clonotype was seen at least ten times. This chain links TRBV11-2 with TRBJ1-6; no firm D call. There are 13 residues in the CDR3. The germline V gene encodes CDR1 SGHAT and CDR2 FQNNGV. The V end was cut by 0 bases, the J end by 4 bases, with 1 base between. For the CDR3, the DNA is TGTGCCAGCAGCTTAGAGTATAATTCACCCCTCCACTTT. This gives the protein CASSLEYNSPLHF.

There are many counts of this clonotype. The junction departs from germline at one end; a sequencing error may be responsible. The chain is built from TRBV12-3 or TRBV12-4 and TRBJ2-5, with D possibly TRBD2 on 7 matching bases. The CDR3 totals 14 residues. CDR3 sequence: CASTLGGGQVTQYF. The CDR3 DNA sequence: TGTGCCAGCACCTTGGGGGGGGGGCAAGTGACCCAGTACTTC.

Only a few counts were recorded for this clonotype. The rearrangement joins TRBV20-1 to TRBJ2-5; 9 bases map to TRBD2. Germline V gene data show CDR1 as DFQATT and CDR2 as SNEGSKA (reference sequence). This CDR3 spans 14 amino acids. Trimming removed 6 bases from V and 5 bases from J; junction bases left unmatched: 10. This chain's CDR3 is CSAFLSGRIETQYF. In DNA, the CDR3 is TGCAGTGCCTTCCTCAGCGGGAGGATCGAGACCCAGTACTTC.

As to this clonotype: The germline gene is not matched at one end of the junction; a read error may be the cause. This chain links TRBV6-1 with TRBJ1-1; D gene unclear. CDR1 and CDR2 (germline): MNHNS, SASEGT. This CDR3 comprises 14 residues. This CDR3 reads CANSELQMNTEAFF. DNA for the CDR3: TGTGCCAACAGTGAACTTCAGATGAACACTGAAGCTTTCTTT.

The table lists this clonotype with a few counts. The chain combines TRBV11-2 with TRBJ2-7, with 11 bases matching TRBD2. The germline CDR1 and CDR2 sequences are SGHAT and FQNNGV. This CDR3 is 18 amino acids long. Losses at the gene ends were 1 base for V and 2 bases for J; bases not matched to a gene: 10. CDR3 sequence (DNA): TGTGCCAGCAGCTTAGGGGTGGCTAGCGGGGGGTCAACCTACGAGCAGTACTTC. Amino acid sequence: CASSLGVASGGSTYEQYF.

This clonotype occurred a few times. This chain joins TRBV3-1 and TRBJ2-7; tentatively, D is TRBD1 (5 bases). The V gene lost 2 bases and the J gene lost 7 bases, with 12 bases spanning the gap. The CDR3 consists of 13 residues. The V gene's germline CDR1 is LGHDT and CDR2 YNNKEL (reference sequence). DNA of the CDR3: TGTGCCAGCAGCCAACTACAGGTGTCGGAGCAGTACTTC. This gives the protein CASSQLQVSEQYF.

The chain has TRBV20-1 and TRBJ2-7; 9 positions match TRBD2. This CDR3 is 13 amino acids long. The V gene end was trimmed by 5 bases and the J gene end by 5 bases; junction bases not matched to a gene: 7. Germline V gene data show CDR1 as DFQATT and CDR2 as SNEGSKA (reference sequence). CDR3 DNA: TGCAGTGCTTCGGGACTAGCATCTAACGAGCAGTACTTC. Translation gives CSASGLASNEQYF.